This is a list of T cell receptor beta chains from one sample in a study of blood T cell repertoires in COVID-19. The data were produced by immunoSEQ multiplex PCR, yet TCRdb's version contains in-frame clones alone and is incomplete. The repertoire holds 75,000 to 100,000 clones, with 70% to 90% as singletons. Input material: peripheral blood. The receptor source for this set is a man between 65 and 80 years old with acute or convalescent COVID-19. CDR3s include the opening cysteine and the closing phenylalanine or tryptophan. A D gene is named only where the DNA matches it firmly. Clone size is given for some rows only: seen once, a few or many times, or a class if the clone is expanded.

V gene	clone size	J gene	D gene	CDR3 DNA	CDR3 protein
TRBV7-9	-	TRBJ2-1	-	TGTGCCAGCAGCTTGTACAGGGTCGTGAGAACCAATGAGCAGTTCTTC	CASSLYRVVRTNEQFF
TRBV2	-	TRBJ1-2	-	TGTGCCAGCAGTCCCAACCCGGGTGACTATGGCTACACCTTC	CASSPNPGDYGYTF
TRBV7-7	-	TRBJ1-6	-	TGTGCCAGCAGCCCCGACCAATTTCGGGGTATTTTCACGCAGTCACCCCTCCACTTT	CASSPDQFRGIFTQSPLHF
TRBV2	once	TRBJ1-6	TRBD1	TGTGCCAGCAGTGAATCTGCAGGGGGCGTTTCACCCCTCCACTTT	CASSESAGGVSPLHF
TRBV11-2	-	TRBJ2-5	-	TGTGCCAGCAGCTTAGCTCCGGGGATTCAGGTGGAGACCCAGTACTTC	CASSLAPGIQVETQYF
TRBV4-1	-	TRBJ1-2	TRBD1	TGCGCCAGCAGCCAGGGACAGGGAGTCGGTGGCTACACCTTC	CASSQGQGVGGYTF
TRBV6-5	-	TRBJ1-2	-	TGTGCCAGCAGTTTCAGGGGAAACTATGGCTACACCTTC	CASSFRGNYGYTF
TRBV9	once	TRBJ2-5	-	TGTGCCAGCAGCGTCCGGGGGTTCGAGGAGACCCAGTACTTC	CASSVRGFEETQYF
TRBV24-1	-	TRBJ2-5	TRBD2	TGTGCCACCAGTGACCCCTATGGTTCGCGGGGGGAAGAGACCCAGTACTTC	CATSDPYGSRGEETQYF
TRBV7-2	-	TRBJ1-3	-	TGTGCCAGCAGCCCCCGCGGGGGCGATAACACCATATATTTT	CASSPRGGDNTIYF
TRBV5-1	-	TRBJ2-3	TRBD1	TGCGCCAGCAGCTTGGACGGACAGGGTAGCACAGATACGCAGTATTTT	CASSLDGQGSTDTQYF
TRBV18	-	TRBJ1-1	-	TGTGCCAGCTCACCAAGGGAGGCCACTGAAGCTTTCTTT	CASSPREATEAFF
TRBV20-1	once	TRBJ1-6	TRBD1	TGCAGTGCTAGTTCGGGACAGGGGAATTCACCCCTCCACTTT	CSASSGQGNSPLHF
TRBV2	few	TRBJ1-2	-	TGTGCCAGCAGTGAGAATGGGTGGAGCCCCGGCTACACCTTC	CASSENGWSPGYTF
TRBV19	-	TRBJ2-7	TRBD2	TGTGCCAGTAGTACGGGAGGGGGGAGGTCCTACGAGCAGTACTTC	CASSTGGGRSYEQYF
TRBV28	-	TRBJ1-3	-	TGTGCCAGCAGTTTACCCCAGGGATTTGGAAACACCATATATTTT	CASSLPQGFGNTIYF
TRBV28	-	TRBJ2-3	-	TGTGCCAGCAGTTCATACAGGGGAGGAGGCACAGATACGCAGTATTTT	CASSSYRGGGTDTQYF
TRBV7-2	-	TRBJ2-7	-	TGTGCCAGCAGCTTAAGTCCAGGACAAGCCTACGAGCAGTACTTC	CASSLSPGQAYEQYF
TRBV27	-	TRBJ1-5	TRBD1	TGTGCCAGCAGTTTCGTGGGGGGACAGGGGTCCTCTCAGCCCCAGCATTTT	CASSFVGGQGSSQPQHF
TRBV3-1/TRBV3-2	-	TRBJ2-5	TRBD1	TGTGCCAGCACCCCCCGGGACAGGGGTGAGACCCAGTACTTC	CASTPRDRGETQYF
TRBV30	-	TRBJ1-5	-	TGTGCCTGGAGTGTACAACTTTCAGGGTACTGGGGGGCCCAGCATTTT	CAWSVQLSGYWGAQHF
TRBV5-1	-	TRBJ2-3	TRBD1	TGCGCCAGCAGCCCTCGACAGGGGATAACAGATACGCAGTATTTT	CASSPRQGITDTQYF
TRBV4-1	-	TRBJ2-7	-	TGCGCCAGCAGCCAAGAGACAGCCTACGAGCAGTACTTC	CASSQETAYEQYF
TRBV6-2/TRBV6-3	-	TRBJ1-5	TRBD1	TGTGCCAGCAGTAACCCGGGACAGGGAAAACAGCCCCAGCATTTT	CASSNPGQGKQPQHF
TRBV6-4	-	TRBJ2-3	-	TGTGCCAGCAGTGACGATGAAGGAGGGGCAGATACGCAGTATTTT	CASSDDEGGADTQYF
TRBV5-1	-	TRBJ2-5	-	TGCGCCAGCAGCTTGGAACAGGGCTTGTCGTACTTC	CASSLEQGLSYF
TRBV4-2	once	TRBJ2-2	TRBD1	TGTGCCAGCAGCCAAGGACAGGGGAGCACCGGGGAGCTGTTTTTT	CASSQGQGSTGELFF
TRBV27	-	TRBJ1-5	TRBD1	TGTGCCAGCAGACCATTCGGGGAGAGGGAGACAGGGGGCTTTCAGCCCCAGCATTTT	CASRPFGERETGGFQPQHF
TRBV5-1	-	TRBJ2-6	-	TGCGCCAGCAGCTTGGCGCCCATTAACAGACAGGGAGGCTCTGGGGCCAACGTCCTGACTTTC	CASSLAPINRQGGSGANVLTF
TRBV6-6	-	TRBJ2-7	-	TGTGCCAGCGGGCAGAACTACGAGCAGTACTTC	CASGQNYEQYF
TRBV6-5	-	TRBJ1-5	-	TGTGCCAGCGATAAGTCAGGGACTAATCAGCCCCAGCATTTT	CASDKSGTNQPQHF
TRBV9	-	TRBJ1-1	-	TGTGCCAGCAGCGTAGTGGGCCTTGGTGAAGCTTTCTTT	CASSVVGLGEAFF
TRBV2	-	TRBJ1-1	-	TGTGCCAGCAGTATAAGGACAGCCTCCGGCACTGAAGCTTTCTTT	CASSIRTASGTEAFF
TRBV6-6	-	TRBJ1-3	-	TGTGCCAGCAGTTACTCCGGGGGGTGGGAAAACACCATATATTTT	CASSYSGGWENTIYF
TRBV6-5	-	TRBJ2-1	-	TGTGCCAGCAGTTTCGAGAGGGGGATCTCCTACAATGAGCAGTTCTTC	CASSFERGISYNEQFF
TRBV25-1	-	TRBJ1-5	TRBD1	TGTGCCAGCAATCCGGACAGGGGAGGATGGCAGCCCCAGCATTTT	CASNPDRGGWQPQHF
TRBV6-4	-	TRBJ2-2	-	TGTGCCAGCAGCGACTTACAGGACCCCACCGGGGAGCTGTTTTTT	CASSDLQDPTGELFF
TRBV6-2/TRBV6-3	-	TRBJ2-2	TRBD1	TGTGCCAGCAGCCCTACCGGGACAGGAAACACCGGGGAGCTGTTTTTT	CASSPTGTGNTGELFF
TRBV5-1	-	TRBJ2-5	-	TGCGCCAGCAGCCCGACACAGGGCCCGGGCCAGTACTTC	CASSPTQGPGQYF
TRBV27	once	TRBJ1-1	TRBD1	TGTGCCAGCAGTCCCCAACAGGGGGTTCCCACTGAAGCTTTCTTT	CASSPQQGVPTEAFF
TRBV18	-	TRBJ1-4	TRBD1	TGTGCCAGCTCACTGGGACAGGGGGTGTTTTTT	CASSLGQGVFF
TRBV19	once	TRBJ1-1	TRBD1	TGTGCCAGTAGTAGGACAGGGGGCTCTGGCACTGAAGCTTTCTTT	CASSRTGGSGTEAFF
TRBV4-2	-	TRBJ1-1	-	TGTGCCAGCAGCCAAGAACTTTCTATTAACACTGAAGCTTTCTTT	CASSQELSINTEAFF
TRBV2	-	TRBJ1-2	TRBD1	TGTGCCAGCAGTGGACAGGGGGTAGGCTACACCTTC	CASSGQGVGYTF
TRBV7-9	-	TRBJ1-2	-	TGTGCCAGCAGCCCAACAGGGAACTATGGCTACACCTTC	CASSPTGNYGYTF